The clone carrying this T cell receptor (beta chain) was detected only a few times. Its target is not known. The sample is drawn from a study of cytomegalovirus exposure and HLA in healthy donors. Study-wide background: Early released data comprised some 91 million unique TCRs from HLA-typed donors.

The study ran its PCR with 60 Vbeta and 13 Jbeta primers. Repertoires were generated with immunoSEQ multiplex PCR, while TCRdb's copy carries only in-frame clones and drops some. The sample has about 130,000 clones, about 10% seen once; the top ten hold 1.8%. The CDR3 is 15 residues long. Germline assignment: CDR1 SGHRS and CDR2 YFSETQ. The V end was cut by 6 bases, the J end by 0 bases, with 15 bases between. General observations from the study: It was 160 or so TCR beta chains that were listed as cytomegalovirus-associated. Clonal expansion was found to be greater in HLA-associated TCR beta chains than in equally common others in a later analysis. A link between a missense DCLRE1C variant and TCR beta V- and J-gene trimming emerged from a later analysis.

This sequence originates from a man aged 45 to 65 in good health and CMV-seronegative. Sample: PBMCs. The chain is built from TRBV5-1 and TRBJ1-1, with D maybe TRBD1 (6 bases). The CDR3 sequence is CASNQLQGMNTEAFF. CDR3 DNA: TGCGCCAGCAACCAATTACAGGGAATGAACACTGAAGCTTTCTTT.